This T cell receptor (beta chain) came from a study of blood T cells in healthy people across ages (dated by TCRdb to about 2015). For the study in its entirety: In model experiments, template switching captured roughly one uniquely barcoded TCR beta cDNA molecule for every two T cells. Donors were grouped into four age groups: young (average roughly 17 years), middle-aged (around 39), aged (roughly 67) and long-lived (around 82). To avoid experimental bias, donors of different ages were distributed randomly across sequencing lanes. Using the same blood draw, the study looked at two additional independent replicas of 1 million unique cDNA reads for two donors, one aged 18 to 30 and the other aged 80 or older. To track age-related changes in TCR beta repertoire diversity, the study relied on deep sequencing normalized with unique cDNA molecular identifiers. What the authors observed across the whole study: Because the CMV infection status of the donors was unknown, age-related changes in expanded clonotypes may potentially have been confounded. Observed TCR beta diversity per million T cells fell roughly linearly with age, and a significant reduction was already apparent by age around 40. Bulk unsorted PBMC profiling prevented conclusive comparison of naive and antigen-experienced compartments. A strong correlation was found between observed TCR beta diversity and the percentage of naive T cells measured by flow cytometry. Total diversity estimates from one million sequenced T cells were considered lower bounds and underestimates. Compared with the aged group, more naive CD4+ T cells, fewer expanded clones and increased TCR diversity were shown by the long-lived group, suggesting age selection.

To prepare the library, 5' RACE was applied. Sequencing was carried out with an Illumina HiSeq 2500. A second PCR of roughly 7 to 11 cycles was performed with a sample-barcoded 5' primer and a J-beta primer mix. A template-switch 5' adaptor carrying 12 random nucleotides introduced a unique molecular identifier onto each TCR beta cDNA molecule. Each sample yielded at least 3 million CDR3-containing paired-end reads. First-strand cDNA synthesis was performed from all RNA using the Mint cDNA synthesis kit, with priming by a TRBC-specific oligonucleotide. All cDNA was treated with uracil-DNA glycosylase and then went through a first 18-cycle PCR with the universal primers M1SS and BC2_uni_R. The paper's data handling went like this. For normalization, 1 million high-quality reads were randomly selected from each sample, with every read carrying a distinct molecular identifier. Reads sharing molecular identifiers were discarded rather than binned into consensus sequences. MiTCR, run with a Q25 quality threshold and the strictest error-elimination algorithm, handled CDR3 identification, clonotype clustering and error correction. A nonparametric unseen species model with Euler transformation was used to estimate a lower bound on total TCR beta diversity. The public sequencing data were trimmed at Q25 with fastp and processed into clonotypes with MiXCR by TCRdb, which kept only in-frame beta chains. Entries that share a CDR3 protein sequence are merged under the most common genes and DNA. TCRdb, rather than the study authors, made the V and J calls. For this sample there are 590,000 or so distinct CDR3 sequences; less than 35% appear just once. In total, the top ten clones hold approximately 15% of the sample.

V loses 2 bases, J loses 4 bases, and the germline ends lie 16 bases apart. From the germline V gene, CDR1 is KGHDR and CDR2 is SFDVKD. Including cysteine and phenylalanine, the CDR3 has 16 amino acids. CDR3 DNA is the only sequence kept; it has 48 bases, read in frame from the first base. Donors were 40 or so systemically healthy Caucasian individuals from Russia aged roughly 6 to 90 years. Each donor gave ten milliliters of peripheral blood, collected into EDTA-treated Vacutainer tubes. Ficoll-Paque density-gradient centrifugation was used to isolate PBMCs, with at least 6.5 million per sample. Trizol reagent was used to extract total RNA from the PBMCs, yielding at least 5 micrograms per sample. For every donor, flow cytometry on a PBMC aliquot measured the percentage of naive CD45RAhigh/CD27high T cells. This clonotype was seen at least ten times. This clone's antigen is unknown. Base quality data are lacking; no much larger clone is found one base away.

The receptor was derived from a woman of 80 years or more in good health. Material: blood. The chain employs TRBV24-1 and TRBJ1-1, with TRBD1 as a weak D call on 6 bases. The DNA sequence follows: TGTGCCACCAGTGATTCCCGACAGGCGAAGAGCACTGAAGCTTTCTTT. It translates to CATSDSRQAKSTEAFF.